This T cell receptor (beta chain) was observed in a study of a mutant IDH1 vaccine in newly diagnosed glioma. General study points: Most patients, 90% to 95%, showed vaccine-induced immune responses.

The time point is: week 5, during vaccination. Every vaccine dose comprised 300 ug of mutant IDH1 20-mer peptide plus topical imiquimod. Points on this clone: Antigen: not known.

The trim removed 4 bases at V and 3 bases at J, leaving 3 bases unmatched. The CDR3 loop spans 15 amino acids. Germline V gene lookup returns CDR1 SGHVS and CDR2 FQNEAQ. Here immunoSEQ multiplex PCR was the method, and the copy in TCRdb shows in-frame clones only, minus some. The sample includes about 56,000 clones, 85% to 90% of them seen just once. The chain couples TRBV7-8 to TRBJ2-2, with 9 bases aligning to TRBD1. This TCR came from a woman aged 40 to 50 with glioma. Sequences were derived from PBMCs, sampled from a glioma patient whose treatment included an IDH1 peptide vaccine. This chain's CDR3 is CASSSRQGDTGELFF. The CDR3 DNA is TGTGCCAGCAGCTCAAGACAGGGGGACACCGGGGAGCTGTTTTTT.